This T cell receptor beta chain originates from a study of cytomegalovirus exposure and HLA in healthy donors. Data came from immunoSEQ multiplex PCR; TCRdb stores just in-frame clones and leaves some out. The table includes fewer than 120,000 clones, approximately 88% detected once. There are 17 residues in the CDR3. Specimen: PBMCs. The clonotype originates from a woman aged 25-40 years in good health and CMV-seropositive. The chain has TRBV21-1 and TRBJ2-1; the DNA was not compared with TRBD2, the D call given in the table. TRBV21-1 is shown as a pseudogene. In DNA form, the CDR3 reads TGTGCCAGCAGCAAAATTATGACTAGCGGGAGGCCAAATGAGCAGTTCTTC. Translation: CASSKIMTSGRPNEQFF.